Each of the 30 T cell receptor beta chains below was sequenced from the same sample in a study of blood T cell repertoires in COVID-19. The data were produced by immunoSEQ multiplex PCR, yet TCRdb's version contains in-frame clones alone and is incomplete. This table has roughly 100,000 clones, approximately 89% appearing once. Source material: peripheral blood. The receptors originated from a woman aged 80 or older in a cohort sampled during active COVID-19.

This clone appeared once. V gene TRBV19 combines with J gene TRBJ2-7, with TRBD2 identical over 8 bases. Per germline, CDR1 LNHDA and CDR2 SQIVND (reference sequence). The CDR3 has 15 residues. J lost 4 bases, V lost 3 bases, and 8 bases had no gene match. The CDR3: CASSIGPSGSYEQYF. The DNA of the CDR3 is TGTGCCAGTAGTATCGGGCCTAGCGGGTCGTACGAGCAGTACTTC. Complete variable domain (other parts from reference TRBV19 and TRBJ2-7): DGGITQSPKYLFRKEGQNVTLSCEQNLNHDAMYWYRQDPGQGLRLIYYSQIVNDFQKGDIAEGYSVSREKKESFPLTVTSAQKNPTAFYLCASSIGPSGSYEQYFGPGTRLTVT.

This chain links TRBV4-1 with TRBJ2-1; the match to TRBD2 covers 8 bases. Germline V gene sequence: CDR1 MGHRA, CDR2 YSYEKL. The CDR3 length is 17 residues. V was pared by 3 bases and J by 4 bases, with 11 bases of the junction left unmatched. CDR3 amino acids: CASSHGYLAGSYNEQFF. In nucleotides, the CDR3 is TGCGCCAGCAGCCATGGTTATTTAGCGGGGAGTTACAATGAGCAGTTCTTC.

Written as DNA, the CDR3 is TGTGCCAGCGGGATCCGGGACAGGGGTCACGAGCAGTACTTC. Translation: CASGIRDRGHEQYF. The chain joins TRBV28 to TRBJ2-7; 10 nucleotides agree with TRBD1. This CDR3 is 14 amino acids long. The V gene end was trimmed by 8 bases and the J gene end by 5 bases; junction bases not matched to a gene: 9. Germline values: CDR1 MDHEN, CDR2 SYDVKM.

The genes are TRBV28 and TRBJ2-3, with TRBD2 identical over 7 bases. Looked up from germline, CDR1 is MDHEN and CDR2 is SYDVKM. V lost 6 bases to trimming and J lost 5 bases; unmatched junction nucleotides: 8. The CDR3 extends over 14 amino acids. The CDR3 sequence is CASSISGGGDTQYF. CDR3 nucleotide sequence: TGTGCCAGCAGCATTTCGGGAGGTGGAGATACGCAGTATTTT.

The chain has TRBV21-1 and TRBJ2-1; the table names TRBD2, a call not compared with the DNA. TRBV21-1 represents a pseudogene. CDR3 length: 15 amino acids. CDR3 DNA sequence: TGTGCCAGGCGAAGTCTAGTGCGGGCCTACAATGAGCAGTTCTTC. This gives the protein CARRSLVRAYNEQFF.

The chain recombines TRBV10-3 with TRBJ2-3, with a possible D match to TRBD2 (5 bases). Germline loops: CDR1 ENHRY, CDR2 SYGVKD. V dropped 3 bases and J dropped 4 bases, with 14 bases sitting between them. The CDR3 has 15 amino acids. The CDR3 is CAISDGPGGADTQYF. CDR3 sequence (DNA): TGTGCCATCAGTGATGGCCCAGGAGGTGCAGATACGCAGTATTTT.

Here the CDR3 reads CASSSDRNQPQHF. The CDR3 DNA sequence: TGTGCCAGCTCATCAGACAGGAATCAGCCCCAGCATTTT. The chain carries TRBV18 and TRBJ1-5; weak D call: TRBD1 (6 bases). V was clipped by 5 bases and J by 4 bases, with 9 bases between them. This CDR3 comprises 13 residues. Germline-derived CDR1 and CDR2 are KGHSH and LQKENI.

The rearrangement uses TRBV5-1 and TRBJ1-2; no definite D call. Germline V gives CDR1 SGHRS, CDR2 YFSETQ. V was cut by 0 bases and J by 7 bases, with 19 bases left in between. This CDR3 is built from 16 residues. CDR3 in amino acids: CASSLDGNPPGSGYTF. CDR3 bases: TGCGCCAGCAGCTTGGACGGTAATCCCCCGGGAAGTGGCTACACCTTC. The full variable domain, rest sourced from reference TRBV5-1 and TRBJ1-2, is KAGVTQTPRYLIKTRGQQVTLSCSPISGHRSVSWYQQTPGQGLQFLFEYFSETQRNKGNFPGRFSGRQFSNSRSEMNVSTLELGDSALYLCASSLDGNPPGSGYTFGSGTRLTVV.

As regards this clone: Other nucleotide sequences from this sample produce the same CDR3. The J gene is TRBJ2-3, the V gene TRBV5-1; tentatively, D is TRBD1 (5 bases). Trimming left V 0 bases short and J 0 bases short, with 5 bases between. This CDR3 is 14 amino acids long. The germline CDR1 and CDR2 sequences are SGHRS and YFSETQ. CDR3 DNA: TGCGCCAGCAGCTTGGGACAGAGCACAGATACGCAGTATTTT. Translation gives CASSLGQSTDTQYF.

CDR3 sequence: CASSPVTGTNEKLFF. CDR3 sequence (DNA): TGTGCCAGCAGCCCAGTGACAGGGACTAATGAAAAACTGTTTTTT. The chain recombines TRBV7-9 with TRBJ1-4; TRBD1 agrees at 7 bases. After removal of 5 bases from V and 2 bases from J, the junction contained 5 bases not matched to a gene. The V gene's germline CDR1 is SEHNR and CDR2 FQNEAQ (reference sequence). The CDR3 has 15 amino acids.

The chain employs TRBV28 and TRBJ1-2; perhaps TRBD1 as D (6 bases). CDR3 length: 14 residues. In germline, CDR1 is MDHEN, CDR2 SYDVKM. V dropped 5 bases and J dropped 4 bases, with 14 bases sitting between them. The CDR3 spells CASSLSTGRYGYTF. As DNA, the CDR3 is TGTGCCAGCAGTCTTAGCACAGGGCGCTATGGCTACACCTTC.

The chain is built from TRBV4-2 and TRBJ2-7, with 9 positions matching TRBD1. The CDR3 sequence is 15 residues long. The V and J ends lost 3 bases and 3 bases, in that order; junction bases with no gene match: 6. Germline V gene data show CDR1 as LGHNA and CDR2 as YNFKEQ. CDR3 residues: CASSQDRGMVYEQYF. In DNA form, the CDR3 reads TGTGCCAGCAGCCAGGACAGGGGAATGGTCTACGAGCAGTACTTC.

The chain recombines TRBV5-1 with TRBJ2-7, with 7 nucleotides matching TRBD1. The CDR3 runs to 14 residues. Trimming removed 1 base from V and 6 bases from J; junction bases left unmatched: 7. The germline V gene has CDR1 SGHRS and CDR2 YFSETQ. The CDR3 protein is CASSLQGDEGEQYF. The CDR3 DNA sequence: TGCGCCAGCAGCTTGCAGGGGGACGAGGGCGAGCAGTACTTC.

This clone was detected only once. The rearrangement links TRBV5-4 to TRBJ2-7; possible D gene TRBD1, 5 bases. The CDR3 sequence is 14 residues long. V gave up 0 bases and J gave up 5 bases, with 12 bases separating them. The germline V gene encodes CDR1 SGHNT and CDR2 YYREEE (reference sequence). The CDR3 sequence: CASSLAREVHEQYF. Written as DNA, the CDR3 is TGTGCCAGCAGCTTGGCCAGGGAAGTCCACGAGCAGTACTTC.

This clone came up once. The chain couples TRBV24-1 to TRBJ2-1; D possibly corresponds to TRBD2 (6 bases). This CDR3 spans 14 amino acids. V gave up 3 bases and J gave up 10 bases, with 15 bases separating them. CDR1 KGHDR and CDR2 SFDVKD come from the germline V gene. CDR3 loop: CATSDPRGTSEQFF. The CDR3 coding sequence is TGTGCCACCAGTGATCCCCGCGGGACTTCCGAGCAGTTCTTC.

The chain employs TRBV10-3 and TRBJ1-4; the D is unclear. Trimming cost V 2 bases and J 5 bases, with 6 bases left between them. This CDR3 comprises 13 residues. The germline V gene has CDR1 ENHRY and CDR2 SYGVKD. CDR3 bases: TGTGCCATCAGTGAGGTGAGGAATGAAAAACTGTTTTTT. Its protein is CAISEVRNEKLFF.

As for this clone: An end of the junction does not agree with germline; a read error may underlie this. V is TRBV3-1 (or the pseudogene TRBV3-2) and J is TRBJ2-3, with a possible D match to TRBD2 (7 bases). The CDR3 loop spans 12 amino acids. Germline lookup yields CDR1 LGHDT and CDR2 YNNKEL (reference sequence). CDR3 residues: CASRLTGGYRIF. The CDR3 DNA is TGTGCCAGCAGACTCACGGGGGGCTACCGGATATTT.

The chain recombines TRBV10-3 with TRBJ2-5; 13 bases map to TRBD2. The CDR3 spans 18 residues. V shed 6 bases, J shed 5 bases, and the junction held 15 bases outside the gene matches. Germline CDR1 is ENHRY and CDR2 is SYGVKD. This CDR3 is CAIRGGTSGTPSRETQYF. The CDR3 coding sequence is TGTGCCATCAGGGGGGGGACTAGCGGGACCCCATCCCGTGAGACCCAGTACTTC.

This sequence joins TRBV9 and TRBJ2-2, with a possible D match to TRBD2 (7 bases). Germline CDR1 is SGDLS and CDR2 is YYNGEE. The CDR3 runs to 18 residues. Trimming left V 5 bases short and J 2 bases short, with 22 bases between. The CDR3 spells CASSPKGGGSANTGELFF. CDR3 bases: TGTGCCAGCAGTCCGAAAGGGGGGGGCAGTGCCAACACCGGGGAGCTGTTTTTT.

This clone has just one count. CDR3 protein: CASSEPLAGYNEQFF. DNA for the CDR3: TGTGCCAGCAGTGAACCGCTAGCGGGCTACAATGAGCAGTTCTTC. The V and J genes are TRBV6-1 and TRBJ2-1, with TRBD2 matching 8 bases. Germline lookup yields CDR1 MNHNS and CDR2 SASEGT. The trim removed 2 bases at V and 3 bases at J, leaving 3 bases unmatched. The CDR3 length is 15 residues.

This sequence joins TRBV21-1 and TRBJ2-5; the table's D call TRBD1 went unverified against the DNA. TRBV21-1 is deemed a pseudogene. This CDR3 is built from 14 residues. In DNA form, the CDR3 reads TGTGCCAGCAGCCACCGGGACAGCCAAGAGACCCAGTACTTC. This codes for CASSHRDSQETQYF.

The V gene is TRBV19, the J gene TRBJ2-7; 10 positions match TRBD1. The CDR3 totals 15 residues. With V trimmed by 1 base and J by 3 bases, 3 bases remained unmatched. Germline V CDR1 and CDR2: LNHDA, SQIVND (reference sequence). The CDR3 DNA reads TGTGCCAGTAGTATAGCACGGGACAGGGGCTACGAGCAGTACTTC. Residues: CASSIARDRGYEQYF.

This clone was seen repeatedly, ten times or more. V is TRBV6-2 or TRBV6-3 and J is TRBJ2-1; TRBD1 aligns across 9 bases. Germline V lookup: CDR1 MNHEY, CDR2 SVGEGT. Trimming removed 5 bases from V and 6 bases from J; junction bases left unmatched: 8. CDR3 length: 15 residues. For the CDR3, the DNA is TGTGCCAGCAGTCCAGTAGGGACAGGGCCCAATGAGCAGTTCTTC. It is translated as CASSPVGTGPNEQFF.

This clone was seen once. This chain uses TRBV18 with TRBJ2-7; 9 nucleotides agree with TRBD1. CDR1 and CDR2 (germline): KGHSH, LQKENI. This CDR3 is 14 amino acids long. Trimming took 4 bases from V and 4 from J; bases not matched to a gene: 5. CDR3 DNA sequence: TGTGCCAGCTCACTACAGGGGGCTCATTACGAGCAGTACTTC. Translating it yields CASSLQGAHYEQYF.

This clone was picked up a small number of times. The chain links TRBV2 to TRBJ2-1; 7 nucleotides line up with TRBD1. This CDR3 comprises 14 residues. From germline, CDR1 is SNHLY and CDR2 FYNNEI. Trimming at V came to 5 bases and at J to 5 bases, leaving 6 bases not matched to a gene. The CDR3 DNA follows: TGTGCCAGCAGTTCGGGACAGTATAACAATGAGCAGTTCTTC. It encodes CASSSGQYNNEQFF.

The J gene is TRBJ2-2, the V gene TRBV3-1 (or the pseudogene TRBV3-2); D not resolved. The V end lost 0 bases, the J end lost 9 bases, and 11 bases lay between the germline ends. Germline assignment: CDR1 LGHDT and CDR2 YNNKEL (reference sequence). The CDR3 length is 14 residues. The CDR3, as DNA: TGTGCCAGCAGCCAAGATCTAGTCAGCCGGGAGCTGTTTTTT. This gives the protein CASSQDLVSRELFF.

This clone has just a few counts. The rearrangement joins TRBV18 to TRBJ1-4; TRBD1 agrees at 9 bases. CDR3 length equals 15 residues. J gave up 5 bases and V 6 bases, and 7 bases lay outside the gene matches. CDR1 KGHSH and CDR2 LQKENI come from the germline V gene. CDR3 in amino acids: CASSSTGQGNEKLFF. As DNA, the CDR3 is TGTGCCAGCTCCTCGACGGGACAGGGAAATGAAAAACTGTTTTTT.

A few counts support this clone. The chain links TRBV2 to TRBJ2-1, with 9 bases matching TRBD2. V lost 6 bases, J lost 6 bases, and 9 bases stayed unmatched. CDR1 and CDR2 (germline): SNHLY, FYNNEI. This CDR3 has 15 residues. CDR3 DNA: TGTGCCAGCAGCGCGACCACTAGCGGGTTCAATGAGCAGTTCTTC. Translating it yields CASSATTSGFNEQFF.

The chain is built from TRBV2 and TRBJ2-5; D gene unclear. V was trimmed by 7 bases and J by 5 bases, leaving 11 bases between them. There are 12 residues in the CDR3. CDR1 and CDR2 from the germline V gene are SNHLY and FYNNEI. CDR3 DNA sequence: TGTGCCAGCAATTACGAAGCGGAGACCCAGTACTTC. Its translation is CASNYEAETQYF.

The J gene is TRBJ1-5, the V gene TRBV6-5; 10 bases are a match to TRBD1. Trimming removed 2 bases from V and 5 bases from J; junction bases left unmatched: 6. CDR1 and CDR2 (germline): MNHEY, SVGAGI. The CDR3 spans 16 residues. CDR3 bases: TGTGCCAGCAGTTACGCCGGGACAGGGGTACATCAGCCCCAGCATTTT. It translates to CASSYAGTGVHQPQHF.